The 17 T cell receptor beta chains below were found in one sample sequenced in a study of blood T cell repertoires in COVID-19. The protocol was immunoSEQ multiplex PCR, while the TCRdb copy is restricted to in-frame clones and leaves out a portion. The sample has 200,000 to 300,000 clones, roughly 86% seen once. Sequenced: PBMCs or T cells enriched from blood (not recorded which). The receptors were gathered from a woman aged 18-29 years who had recovered from COVID-19.

The CDR3: CASSLGLGGKEQFF. The CDR3 DNA follows: TGTGCCAGCAGCTTGGGACTAGGGGGGAAGGAGCAGTTCTTC. The gene calls are TRBV7-2 and TRBJ2-1; 8 bases match TRBD2. The CDR3 totals 14 residues. Unmatched junction bases numbered 8, after V lost 3 bases and J lost 10 bases. CDR1 SGHTA and CDR2 FQGNSA come from the germline V gene.

The chain couples TRBV4-3 to TRBJ2-5; 16 bases agree with TRBD2. The CDR3 length is 20 residues. J gave up 7 bases and V 0 bases, and 14 bases lay outside the gene matches. CDR1 and CDR2 (germline): LGHNA, YSLEER. CDR3 in amino acids: CASSQDSGTSGGVGMVTQYF. CDR3 nucleotides: TGCGCCAGCAGCCAAGATTCGGGGACTAGCGGGGGGGTAGGGATGGTGACCCAGTACTTC.

This chain connects TRBV2 to TRBJ1-6; D gene ambiguous. Germline-derived CDR1 and CDR2 are SNHLY and FYNNEI. This CDR3 comprises 12 residues. Trimming removed 6 bases from V and 18 bases from J, with 18 bases in between. CDR3 residues: CASSPSQVRPHF. CDR3 bases: TGTGCCAGCAGCCCCAGCCAGGTCCGTCCCCACTTT.

The gene calls are TRBV5-6 and TRBJ1-1; TRBD1 agrees at 7 bases. Germline V gene data show CDR1 as SGHDT and CDR2 as YYEEEE. J lost 2 bases, V lost 0 bases, and 1 base had no gene match. This CDR3 contains 14 residues. The CDR3 DNA is TGTGCCAGCAGCTTGGACAGGGGTAACACTGAAGCTTTCTTT. It is translated as CASSLDRGNTEAFF.

The chain couples TRBV5-5 to TRBJ2-7; no firm D call. The ends were cut back, 0 bases at V and 6 bases at J, with 16 bases in the middle. Germline CDR1 is SGHKS and CDR2 is YYEKEE (reference sequence). The CDR3 is 15 amino acids. In DNA, the CDR3 is TGTGCCAGCAGCTTGGTTGGTCGTCTGGGCTCCGAGCAGTACTTC. Translated: CASSLVGRLGSEQYF.

The V and J genes are TRBV7-2 and TRBJ1-5; D ambiguous. CDR3 length: 15 residues. The V gene lost 1 base and the J gene lost 2 bases, with 9 bases spanning the gap. Germline-derived CDR1 and CDR2 are SGHTA and FQGNSA. In nucleotides, the CDR3 is TGTGCCAGCAGCTTAGGAGGGTCGCGCAATCAGCCCCAGCATTTT. Its protein product is CASSLGGSRNQPQHF.

V usage is TRBV19 and J usage is TRBJ2-7; D gene ambiguous. The ends were cut back, 2 bases at V and 4 bases at J, with 9 bases in the middle. Per germline, CDR1 LNHDA and CDR2 SQIVND (reference sequence). The CDR3 runs 13 residues. CDR3 DNA sequence: TGTGCCAGTAGTATATCTCAGGATTACGAGCAGTACTTC. Residues: CASSISQDYEQYF.

V gene TRBV19 combines with J gene TRBJ2-7; 8 bases agree with TRBD1. The CDR3 totals 15 residues. Looked up from germline, CDR1 is LNHDA and CDR2 is SQIVND (reference sequence). The V gene end was trimmed by 5 bases and the J gene end by 6 bases; junction bases not matched to a gene: 12. CDR3 residues: CASSVNRGSVVEQYF. CDR3 DNA sequence: TGTGCCAGTAGTGTCAACAGGGGGTCCGTGGTCGAGCAGTACTTC.

CDR3 coding DNA: TGTGCCAGCAGCCAAGATTCGCGGGAGTATGGTGAGCAGTTCTTC. Translated: CASSQDSREYGEQFF. The chain uses TRBV3-1 (or the pseudogene TRBV3-2) and TRBJ2-1, with 7 bases that match TRBD2. Germline V lookup: CDR1 LGHDT, CDR2 YNNKEL (reference sequence). The CDR3 sequence is 15 residues long. After removal of 0 bases from V and 9 bases from J, the junction contained 8 bases not matched to a gene.

Regarding this clone: An end of the junction does not agree with germline; a read error may underlie this. The chain has TRBV13 and TRBJ2-7; perhaps TRBD2 as D (6 bases). Looked up from germline, CDR1 is PRHDT and CDR2 is FYEKMQ (reference sequence). The CDR3 runs to 12 residues. CDR3 sequence reads: CASSLGVSAGFF. The CDR3 DNA reads TGTGCCAGCAGCTTAGGGGTTTCGGCGGGATTTTTC.

The chain uses TRBV7-2 and TRBJ2-7; maybe TRBD2 (6 bases). The CDR3 totals 14 residues. Trimming cost V 5 bases and J 3 bases, with 14 bases left between them. Germline CDR1 reads SGHTA; CDR2 reads FQGNSA. CDR3 residues: CASSGTAGIYEQYF. The DNA of the CDR3 is TGTGCCAGCAGCGGGACGGCGGGGATCTACGAGCAGTACTTC.

The V call is TRBV10-3, the J call TRBJ1-1, with TRBD1 matching 11 bases. This CDR3 comprises 16 residues. The germline CDR1 and CDR2 sequences are ENHRY and SYGVKD. The trim removed 7 bases at V and 0 bases at J, leaving 7 bases unmatched. The CDR3 region is CAITWTGGLVNTEAFF. The DNA for the CDR3 is TGTGCCATCACCTGGACAGGGGGCTTGGTGAACACTGAAGCTTTCTTT.

The chain recombines TRBV11-2 with TRBJ2-3, with a tentative D call TRBD1 (6 bases). V shed 7 bases and J shed 4 bases, with 21 bases lying between them. Germline V lookup: CDR1 SGHAT, CDR2 FQNNGV. This CDR3 has 16 amino acids. DNA of the CDR3: TGTGCCAGCACTACCGGAAGGGGGTATCGGCCAGATACGCAGTATTTT. Its translation: CASTTGRGYRPDTQYF. The full variable domain, in which reference TRBV11-2 and TRBJ2-3 provide the parts outside the CDR3, is EAGVAQSPRYKIIEKRQSVAFWCNPISGHATLYWYQQILGQGPKLLIQFQNNGVVDDSQLPKDRFSAERLKGVDSTLKIQPAKLEDSAVYLCASTTGRGYRPDTQYFGPGTRLTVL.

The chain carries TRBV7-9 and TRBJ2-1; D remains unclear. Deletions cut 6 bases from V and 2 bases from J, with 8 bases between. CDR1 is SEHNR and CDR2 is FQNEAQ in the germline V gene (reference sequence). The CDR3 loop spans 13 amino acids. The CDR3 loop reads CASSYTAYNEQFF. The CDR3, as DNA: TGTGCCAGCAGTTATACAGCCTACAATGAGCAGTTCTTC.

This CDR3 is CASSLGTSGYYNEQFF. DNA of the CDR3: TGCGCCAGCAGCTTGGGGACTAGCGGATATTACAATGAGCAGTTCTTC. This chain connects TRBV5-1 to TRBJ2-1, with TRBD2 matching over 10 bases. After removal of 0 bases from V and 4 bases from J, the junction contained 4 bases not matched to a gene. This CDR3 is built from 16 residues. The germline V gene has CDR1 SGHRS and CDR2 YFSETQ.

The rearrangement joins TRBV5-4 to TRBJ2-7; 10 positions match TRBD1. The junction had 9 bases not matched to a gene; V was cut back by 3 bases and J by 6 bases. This CDR3 spans 15 amino acids. Germline CDR1 SGHNT, CDR2 YYREEE (reference sequence). The CDR3 region has the DNA TGTGCCAGCAGCTATCTGATGACAGGGGGCTCCGAGCAGTACTTC. Its translation: CASSYLMTGGSEQYF.

The rearrangement uses TRBV7-8 and TRBJ2-7; D is undetermined. The germline CDR1 and CDR2 sequences are SGHVS and FQNEAQ. This CDR3 region has 13 residues. V was trimmed by 0 bases and J by 4 bases, leaving 7 bases between them. CDR3: CASSLAFIYEQYF. The CDR3 coding sequence is TGTGCCAGCAGCTTAGCGTTCATTTACGAGCAGTACTTC.